The 6 T cell receptor beta chains reported below all come from one sample, sequenced in a study of blood T cell repertoires in COVID-19. The protocol was immunoSEQ multiplex PCR, while the TCRdb copy is restricted to in-frame clones and leaves out a portion. The sample has 100,000 to 150,000 clones, 70% to 90% seen once. Sequencing was performed on peripheral blood. Source of these receptors: a man aged 45-65 years with acute or convalescent COVID-19.

This clone was counted a few times. The chain employs TRBV2 and TRBJ2-2; no clear D. Germline lookup yields CDR1 SNHLY and CDR2 FYNNEI. The CDR3 spans 13 residues. The germline V and J ends were trimmed by 7 bases and 6 bases, with 12 bases remaining between them. The CDR3 sequence is CASTVLLAGELFF. In nucleotides, the CDR3 is TGTGCCAGCACTGTACTCCTGGCCGGGGAGCTGTTTTTT.

This clone has only one observation. The chain is built from TRBV11-2 and TRBJ2-7; perhaps TRBD2 as D (7 bases). Germline V lookup: CDR1 SGHAT, CDR2 FQNNGV. The germline V and J ends were trimmed by 1 base and 3 bases, with 13 bases remaining between them. The CDR3 runs to 15 residues. In nucleotides, the CDR3 is TGTGCCAGCAGCTTAGTTCGGGGGGCCTACTACGAGCAGTACTTC. Translated: CASSLVRGAYYEQYF.

V and J are TRBV5-1 and TRBJ2-7; TRBD2 might be the D (6 bases). V was pared by 4 bases and J by 0 bases, with 11 bases between. Germline V gives CDR1 SGHRS, CDR2 YFSETQ. This CDR3 is built from 14 residues. The CDR3 is CASSAGPSSYEQYF. CDR3 DNA sequence: TGCGCCAGCAGCGCGGGACCTAGCTCCTACGAGCAGTACTTC.

The J gene is TRBJ1-5, the V gene TRBV19; 8 positions agree with TRBD1. This CDR3 comprises 15 residues. The V gene end was trimmed by 1 base and the J gene end by 7 bases; junction bases not matched to a gene: 6. Germline CDR1 reads LNHDA; CDR2 reads SQIVND (reference sequence). The CDR3 DNA reads as TGTGCCAGTAGTATAGCGGCAGGGGGCCGGCAGCCCCAGCATTTT. It yields the protein CASSIAAGGRQPQHF.

The chain recombines TRBV27 with TRBJ2-7; 7 nucleotides line up with TRBD1. The V segment lost 9 bases and the J segment 4 bases; nucleotides outside the gene matches: 12. CDR1 is MNHEY, CDR2 SMNVEV, per germline (reference sequence). The length of the CDR3 is 14 residues. Here the CDR3 DNA reads TGTGCCAGTACCTTCCGGGACAGCCGGTACGAGCAGTACTTC. Protein product: CASTFRDSRYEQYF.

The chain carries TRBV3-1 (or the pseudogene TRBV3-2) and TRBJ2-5; a weak D match, TRBD1 (6 bases). The CDR3 contains 13 residues. V was shortened by 4 bases and J by 2 bases, with 8 bases between the two germline ends. Germline V gene lookup returns CDR1 LGHDT and CDR2 YNNKEL (reference sequence). CDR3 sequence (DNA): TGTGCCAGCAGCCCCGGACAGCAAGAGACCCAGTACTTC. Translating it yields CASSPGQQETQYF.